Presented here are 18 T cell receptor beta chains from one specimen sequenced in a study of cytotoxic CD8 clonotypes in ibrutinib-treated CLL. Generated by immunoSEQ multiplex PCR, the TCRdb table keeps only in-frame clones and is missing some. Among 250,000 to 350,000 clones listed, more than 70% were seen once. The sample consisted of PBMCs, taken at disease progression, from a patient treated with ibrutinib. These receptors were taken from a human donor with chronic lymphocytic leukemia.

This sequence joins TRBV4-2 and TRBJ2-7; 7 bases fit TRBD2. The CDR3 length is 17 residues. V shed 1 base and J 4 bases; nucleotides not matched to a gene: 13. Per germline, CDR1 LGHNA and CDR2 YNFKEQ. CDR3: CASSQVVTSDIHYEQYF. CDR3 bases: TGTGCCAGCAGCCAAGTAGTAACTAGCGATATTCATTACGAGCAGTACTTC.

The CDR3 protein is CASSLGGQETQYF. The CDR3 region has the DNA TGTGCCAGCAGCTTGGGAGGCCAAGAGACCCAGTACTTC. The J gene is TRBJ2-5, the V gene TRBV5-6; D is undetermined. The CDR3 covers 13 residues. V lost 0 bases and J lost 1, with 4 bases in between. Per the germline V gene, CDR1 is SGHDT and CDR2 is YYEEEE.

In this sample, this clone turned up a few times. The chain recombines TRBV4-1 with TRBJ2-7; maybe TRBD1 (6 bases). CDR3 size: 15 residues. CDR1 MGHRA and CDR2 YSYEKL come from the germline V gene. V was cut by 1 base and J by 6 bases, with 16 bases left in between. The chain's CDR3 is CASSQARQVEGEQYF. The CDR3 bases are TGCGCCAGCAGCCAAGCACGACAGGTAGAGGGCGAGCAGTACTTC.

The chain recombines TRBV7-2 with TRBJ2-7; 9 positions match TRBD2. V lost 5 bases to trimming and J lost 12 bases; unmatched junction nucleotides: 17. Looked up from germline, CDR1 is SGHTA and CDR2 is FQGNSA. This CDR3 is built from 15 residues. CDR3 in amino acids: CASSHYPEGSGRWYF. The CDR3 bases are TGTGCCAGCAGCCATTATCCCGAGGGTAGCGGGAGATGGTACTTC. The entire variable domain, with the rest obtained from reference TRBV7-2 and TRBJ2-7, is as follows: GAGVSQSPSNKVTEKGKDVELRCDPISGHTALYWYRQSLGQGLEFLIYFQGNSAPDKSGLPSDRFSAERTGGSVSTLTIQRTQQEDSAVYLCASSHYPEGSGRWYFGPGTRLTVT.

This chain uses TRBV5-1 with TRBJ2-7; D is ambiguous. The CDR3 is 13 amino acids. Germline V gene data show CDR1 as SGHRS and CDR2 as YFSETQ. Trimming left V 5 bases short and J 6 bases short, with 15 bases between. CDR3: CASRTYLGSEQYF. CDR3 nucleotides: TGCGCCAGCAGGACTTATCTGGGAAGCGAGCAGTACTTC.

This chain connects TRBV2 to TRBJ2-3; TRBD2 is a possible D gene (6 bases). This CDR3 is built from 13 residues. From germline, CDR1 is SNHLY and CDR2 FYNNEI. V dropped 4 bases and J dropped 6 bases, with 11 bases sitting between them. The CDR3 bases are TGTGCCAGCAGTGGCGGGAAGGGGGATACGCAGTATTTT. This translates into CASSGGKGDTQYF.

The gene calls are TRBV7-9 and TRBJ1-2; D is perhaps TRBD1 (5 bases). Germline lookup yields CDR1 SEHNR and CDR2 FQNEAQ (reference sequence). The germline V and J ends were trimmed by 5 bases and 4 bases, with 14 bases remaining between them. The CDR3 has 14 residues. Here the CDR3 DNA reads TGTGCCAGCAGCCAACCCATGAGGGGCTATGGCTACACCTTC. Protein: CASSQPMRGYGYTF. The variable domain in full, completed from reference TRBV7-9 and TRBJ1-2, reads DTGVSQNPRHKITKRGQNVTFRCDPISEHNRLYWYRQTLGQGPEFLTYFQNEAQLEKSRLLSDRFSAERPKGSFSTLEIQRTEQGDSAMYLCASSQPMRGYGYTFGSGTRLTVV.

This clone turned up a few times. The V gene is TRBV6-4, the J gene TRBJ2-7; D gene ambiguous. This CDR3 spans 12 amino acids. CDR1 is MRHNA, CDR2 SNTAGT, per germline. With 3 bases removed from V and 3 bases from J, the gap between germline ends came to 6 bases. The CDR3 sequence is CASSESSYEQYF. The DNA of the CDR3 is TGTGCCAGCAGTGAAAGCAGCTACGAGCAGTACTTC.

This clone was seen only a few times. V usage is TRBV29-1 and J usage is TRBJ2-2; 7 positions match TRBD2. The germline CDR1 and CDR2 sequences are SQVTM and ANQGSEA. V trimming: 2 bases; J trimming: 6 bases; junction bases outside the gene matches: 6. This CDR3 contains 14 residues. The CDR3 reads CSVESSGVPGELFF. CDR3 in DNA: TGCAGCGTTGAATCTAGCGGTGTCCCCGGGGAGCTGTTTTTT.

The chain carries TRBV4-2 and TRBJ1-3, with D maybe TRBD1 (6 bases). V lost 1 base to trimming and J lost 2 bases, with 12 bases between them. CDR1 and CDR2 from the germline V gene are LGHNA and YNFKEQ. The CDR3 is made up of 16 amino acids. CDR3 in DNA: TGTGCCAGCAGCCAAGCCGGGACAATCACTGGAAACACCATATATTTT. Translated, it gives CASSQAGTITGNTIYF.

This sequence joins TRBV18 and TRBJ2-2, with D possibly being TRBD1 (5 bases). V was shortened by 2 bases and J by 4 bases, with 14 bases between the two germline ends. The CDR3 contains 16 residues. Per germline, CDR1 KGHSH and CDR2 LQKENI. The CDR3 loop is CASSPMTAEFTGELFF. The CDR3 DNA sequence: TGTGCCAGCTCACCAATGACAGCTGAATTCACCGGGGAGCTGTTTTTT.

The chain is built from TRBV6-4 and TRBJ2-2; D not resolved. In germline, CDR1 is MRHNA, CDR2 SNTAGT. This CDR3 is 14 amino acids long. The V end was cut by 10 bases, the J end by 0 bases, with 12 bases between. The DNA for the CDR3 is TGTGCCACACGTATTATTTCGAACACCGGGGAGCTGTTTTTT. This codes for CATRIISNTGELFF.

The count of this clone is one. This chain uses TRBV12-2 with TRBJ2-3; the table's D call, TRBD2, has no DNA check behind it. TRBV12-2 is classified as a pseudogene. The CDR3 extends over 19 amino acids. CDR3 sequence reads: CASRQEVWRFAGAIHTQYF. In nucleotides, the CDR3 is TGTGCAAGTCGCCAAGAAGTTTGGAGGTTCGCGGGAGCCATCCATACGCAGTATTTT.

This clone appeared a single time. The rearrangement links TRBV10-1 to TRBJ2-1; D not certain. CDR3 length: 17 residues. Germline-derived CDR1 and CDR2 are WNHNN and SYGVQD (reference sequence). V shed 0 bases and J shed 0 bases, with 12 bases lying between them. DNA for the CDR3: TGCGCCAGCAGTGAGTCCCCGTCCACCAGCTCCTACAATGAGCAGTTCTTC. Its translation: CASSESPSTSSYNEQFF.

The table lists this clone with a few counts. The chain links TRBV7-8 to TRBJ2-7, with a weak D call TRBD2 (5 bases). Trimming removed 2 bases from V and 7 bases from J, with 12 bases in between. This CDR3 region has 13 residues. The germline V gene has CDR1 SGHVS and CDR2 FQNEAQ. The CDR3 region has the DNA TGTGCCAGCAGCTTACGGGATACACTGGAGCAGTACTTC. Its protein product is CASSLRDTLEQYF.

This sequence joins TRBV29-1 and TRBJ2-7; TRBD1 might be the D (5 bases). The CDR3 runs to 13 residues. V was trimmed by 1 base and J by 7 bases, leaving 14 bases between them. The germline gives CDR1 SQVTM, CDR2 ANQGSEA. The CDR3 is CSVEGGMWTEQYF. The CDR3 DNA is TGCAGCGTTGAAGGGGGCATGTGGACGGAGCAGTACTTC.

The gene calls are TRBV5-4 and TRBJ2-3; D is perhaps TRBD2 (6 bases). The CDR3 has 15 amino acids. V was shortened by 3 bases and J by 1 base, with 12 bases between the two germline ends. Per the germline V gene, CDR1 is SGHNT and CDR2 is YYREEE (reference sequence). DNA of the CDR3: TGTGCCAGCAGCTCTCTGGGGGGTGGCACAGATACGCAGTATTTT. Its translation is CASSSLGGGTDTQYF.

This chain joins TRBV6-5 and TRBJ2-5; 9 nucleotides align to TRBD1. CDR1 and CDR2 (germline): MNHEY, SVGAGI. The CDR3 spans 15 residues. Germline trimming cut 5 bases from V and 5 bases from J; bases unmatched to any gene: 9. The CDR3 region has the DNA TGTGCCAGCAGTAGCGGGACAGGGAATTGGGAGACCCAGTACTTC. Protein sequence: CASSSGTGNWETQYF.